This TCR beta chain was retrieved from a study of blood T cell repertoires in COVID-19 (dated by TCRdb to about 2020). Regarding the study in general: Samples from collaborators originated in the United States, Italy and Spain and spanned both the acute and convalescent phases of COVID-19. The prospective study material was composed of cDNA or gDNA derived from T cells, B-cell-depleted T cells, or PBMCs. Subjects who had been exposed to COVID-19, were actively infected with it, or had recovered from it provided the deeply sampled blood TCRbeta repertoires that made up the dataset. A freely available public database, intended as a resource for researchers studying the immune response to SARS-CoV-2, is where the repertoires were released. Samples came from the ongoing ImmuneRACE study (first 160 participants) plus 1,254 subjects from 6 global collaborators. Sample metadata almost always included a de-identified subject ID, COVID-19 status, age in years and sex. HLA class I and class II types, where available, came from metadata supplied by the sample provider rather than from assay-based typing. Broad study findings and their caveats: How much clinical and demographic metadata was included differed by source and by participant, and the metadata was provided uncurated.

TCRbeta CDR3 regions were amplified from genomic DNA by means of the immunoSEQ Assay, a bias-controlled multiplex PCR. The published analysis was carried out like this. Within the assay, amplification of reference gene primers was used to estimate how many nucleated cells each sample contained. To quantify the absolute abundance of each unique TCRbeta CDR3 rearrangement, sequence reads were collapsed and filtered. Productive Simpson clonality was computed per sample as the square root of Simpson's diversity index over productive rearrangements. Here the immuneACCESS table is served through TCRdb, limited to in-frame sequences with V and J called. Missing clones are a known gap in these copies; in checked studies unresolved V genes cover under half, and the rest lacks a known reason. V, J and clone size are taken as reported in that table, and D and trimming were inferred from the DNA itself. Across this sample there are around 200,000 clones, with more than 80% seen only once. Of the sample, approximately 7.1% falls within the top ten clones.

Notes on this clone: It has no known antigen specificity. Base qualities are missing; no much larger clone stands one base away.

Each collaborating institution followed its own protocols to collect whole blood in K2EDTA tubes. Collaborator samples were shipped for TCRbeta analysis as frozen whole blood, isolated PBMCs, or DNA extracted from either sample type. The TCR was taken from a human donor in a cohort sampled during active COVID-19. The source material was peripheral blood.

The CDR3 has the sequence CASSTSRQGGETQYF. The sequenced DNA is TGCGCCAGCAGCACCTCACGACAGGGTGGGGAGACCCAGTACTTC. The V gene is TRBV5-1 and the J gene is TRBJ2-5, with 7 bases aligning to TRBD1. V and J are trimmed by 4 bases and 5 bases, and the gene matches miss 11 bases of the junction. Including cysteine and phenylalanine, the CDR3 has 15 amino acids. The only DNA kept is the CDR3, 45 bases in frame from the first base. The germline V gene specifies SGHRS as CDR1 and YFSETQ as CDR2.